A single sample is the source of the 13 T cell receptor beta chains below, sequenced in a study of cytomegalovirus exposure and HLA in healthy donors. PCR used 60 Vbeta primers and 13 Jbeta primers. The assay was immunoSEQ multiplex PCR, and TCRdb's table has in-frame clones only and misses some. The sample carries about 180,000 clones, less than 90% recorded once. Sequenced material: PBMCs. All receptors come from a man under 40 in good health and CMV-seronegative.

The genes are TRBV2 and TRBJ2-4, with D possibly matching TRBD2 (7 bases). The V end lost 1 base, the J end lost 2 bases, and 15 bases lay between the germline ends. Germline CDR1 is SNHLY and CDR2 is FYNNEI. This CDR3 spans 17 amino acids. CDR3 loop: CASSEEGGGLTKNIQYF. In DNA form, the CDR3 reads TGTGCCAGCAGTGAAGAGGGGGGAGGGCTCACCAAAAACATTCAGTACTTC.

CDR3 coding DNA: TGTGCCAGCAGCTCCGGAGTCCGGAACACTGAAGCTTTCTTT. Translating gives CASSSGVRNTEAFF. The genes are TRBV5-5 and TRBJ1-1; D call uncertain. The CDR3 sequence is 14 residues long. From germline, CDR1 is SGHKS and CDR2 YYEKEE (reference sequence). Deletions cut 3 bases from V and 1 base from J, with 10 bases between.

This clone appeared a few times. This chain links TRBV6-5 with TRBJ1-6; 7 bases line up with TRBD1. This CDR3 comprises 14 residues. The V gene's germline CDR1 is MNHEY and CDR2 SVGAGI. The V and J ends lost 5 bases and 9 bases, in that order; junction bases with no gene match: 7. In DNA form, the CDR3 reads TGTGCCAGCAGTGACAGGGTTGGAGTTTCACCCCTCCACTTT. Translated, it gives CASSDRVGVSPLHF.

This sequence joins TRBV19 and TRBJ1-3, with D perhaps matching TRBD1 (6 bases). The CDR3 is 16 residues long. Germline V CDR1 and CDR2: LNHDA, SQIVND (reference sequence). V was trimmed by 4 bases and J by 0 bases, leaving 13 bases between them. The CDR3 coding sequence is TGTGCCAGTAGTACCCTTCCGACAGGCTCTGGAAACACCATATATTTT. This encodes CASSTLPTGSGNTIYF.

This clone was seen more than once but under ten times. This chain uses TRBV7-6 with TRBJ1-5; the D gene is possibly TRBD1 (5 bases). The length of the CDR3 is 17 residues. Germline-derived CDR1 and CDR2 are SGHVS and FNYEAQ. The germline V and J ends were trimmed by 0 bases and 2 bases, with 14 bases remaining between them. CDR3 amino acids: CASSLAGREVGNQPQHF. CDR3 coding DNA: TGTGCCAGCAGCTTAGCGGGGCGGGAAGTTGGCAATCAGCCCCAGCATTTT.

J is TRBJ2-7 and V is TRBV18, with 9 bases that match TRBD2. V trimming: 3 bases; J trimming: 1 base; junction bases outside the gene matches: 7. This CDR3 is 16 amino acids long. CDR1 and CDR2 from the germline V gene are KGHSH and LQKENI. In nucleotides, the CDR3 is TGTGCCAGCTCACCGTCAAGACTAGCGGTATCCTACGAGCAGTACTTC. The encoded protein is CASSPSRLAVSYEQYF. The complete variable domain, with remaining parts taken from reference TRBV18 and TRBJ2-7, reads NAGVMQNPRHLVRRRGQEARLRCSPMKGHSHVYWYRQLPEEGLKFMVYLQKENIIDESGMPKERFSAEFPKEGPSILRIQQVVRGDSAAYFCASSPSRLAVSYEQYFGPGTRLTVT.

The CDR3 here is CASSGFVGGMKETQYF. In DNA form, the CDR3 reads TGTGCCAGCAGCGGTTTTGTCGGGGGAATGAAAGAGACCCAGTACTTC. This rearrangement joins TRBV9 to TRBJ2-5; maybe TRBD2 (6 bases). V shed 3 bases and J shed 3 bases, with 18 bases lying between them. The CDR3 is 16 amino acids. CDR1 SGDLS and CDR2 YYNGEE come from the germline V gene. The entire variable domain, with the rest obtained from reference TRBV9 and TRBJ2-5, is as follows: DSGVTQTPKHLITATGQRVTLRCSPRSGDLSVYWYQQSLDQGLQFLIQYYNGEERAKGNILERFSAQQFPDLHSELNLSSLELGDSALYFCASSGFVGGMKETQYFGPGTRLLVL.

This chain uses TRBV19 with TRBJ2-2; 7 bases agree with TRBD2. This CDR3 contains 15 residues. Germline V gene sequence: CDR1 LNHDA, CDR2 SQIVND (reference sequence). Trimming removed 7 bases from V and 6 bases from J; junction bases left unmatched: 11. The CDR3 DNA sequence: TGTGCCAGTATTCGGTGGGAGGGAATGTCCGGGGAGCTGTTTTTT. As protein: CASIRWEGMSGELFF.

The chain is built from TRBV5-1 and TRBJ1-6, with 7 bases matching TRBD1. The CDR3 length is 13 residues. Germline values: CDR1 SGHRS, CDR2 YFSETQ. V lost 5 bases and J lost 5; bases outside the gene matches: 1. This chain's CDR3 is CASRTGNNSPLHF. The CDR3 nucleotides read TGCGCCAGCAGGACAGGGAATAATTCACCCCTCCACTTT.

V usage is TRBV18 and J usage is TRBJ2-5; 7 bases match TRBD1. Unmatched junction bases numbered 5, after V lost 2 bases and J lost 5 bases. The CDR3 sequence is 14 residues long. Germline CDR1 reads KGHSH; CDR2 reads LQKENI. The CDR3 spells CASSPGTARETQYF. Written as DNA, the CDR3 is TGTGCCAGCTCACCAGGGACAGCCCGTGAGACCCAGTACTTC.

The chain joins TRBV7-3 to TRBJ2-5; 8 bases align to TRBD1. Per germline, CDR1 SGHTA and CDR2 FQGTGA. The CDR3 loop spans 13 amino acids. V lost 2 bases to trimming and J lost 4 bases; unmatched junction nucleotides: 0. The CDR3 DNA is TGTGCCAGCAGCTTAGGGACAGGAGAGACCCAGTACTTC. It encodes CASSLGTGETQYF.

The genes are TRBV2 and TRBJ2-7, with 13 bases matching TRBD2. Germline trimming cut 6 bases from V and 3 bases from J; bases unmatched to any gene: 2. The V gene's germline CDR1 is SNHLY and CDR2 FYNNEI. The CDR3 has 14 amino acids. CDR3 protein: CASRRLAGGYEQYF. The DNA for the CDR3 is TGTGCCAGCAGAAGACTAGCGGGGGGCTACGAGCAGTACTTC.

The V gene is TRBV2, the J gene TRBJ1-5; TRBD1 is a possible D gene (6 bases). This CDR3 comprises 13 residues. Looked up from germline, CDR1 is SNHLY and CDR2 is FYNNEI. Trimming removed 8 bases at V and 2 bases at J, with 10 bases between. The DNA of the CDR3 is TGTGCCAGCGGGGACATGGGCAATCAGCCCCAGCATTTT. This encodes CASGDMGNQPQHF.